These 2 T cell receptor beta chains were sequenced from one sample in a study of beta chain features in type 1 diabetes. Every bit of the isolated RNA underwent reverse transcription, so sequencing read expressed TCRB transcripts. Profiling relied on immunoSEQ multiplex PCR, and the TCRdb table lists in-frame clones only, not all of them. The table shows 970,000 or so clones, with around a sixth occurring only once. The sequencing input was naive CD4+ T cells from blood. The receptors stem from a young woman in good health.

This clone turned up a few times. The chain recombines TRBV6-5 with TRBJ1-2; possibly TRBD1 for D (6 bases). Germline V gives CDR1 MNHEY, CDR2 SVGAGI. Trimming shortened V by 2 bases and J by 2 bases, and 9 bases separated the two germline ends. The CDR3 runs 14 residues. CDR3 in DNA: TGTGCCAGCAGTTACGCAGGGGACAACTATGGCTACACCTTC. Residues: CASSYAGDNYGYTF.

This clone was picked up a small number of times. The chain combines TRBV9 with TRBJ2-7; 7 bases agree with TRBD1. Germline loops: CDR1 SGDLS, CDR2 YYNGEE. The CDR3 is 13 amino acids. The V gene end was trimmed by 0 bases and the J gene end by 7 bases; junction bases not matched to a gene: 4. The CDR3 loop is CASSVEGGREQYF. Here the CDR3 DNA reads TGTGCCAGCAGCGTAGAAGGGGGCCGAGAGCAGTACTTC.